This T cell receptor (beta chain) was found in a study of T cell repertoires in cytomegalovirus infection. This clonotype was observed a few times. Its matching antigen is unknown. General study results and limits: Dominant in the ex vivo response were TCR beta clonotypes restricted by HLA-C and specific for CMV.

V was trimmed by 5 bases and J by 2 bases, leaving 13 bases between them. Germline V gene data show CDR1 as SGHAT and CDR2 as FQNNGV. The CDR3 runs to 14 residues. A single record per CDR3 protein comes from TCRdb applying MiXCR to the reads. The table lists about 320,000 distinct CDR3 sequences, 9.5% of them singletons. This clonotype was sampled from a human donor in good health (CMV status not recorded). Some clones in this sample may be carry-over from other donors' samples. Sequencing was performed on PBMCs. This rearrangement joins TRBV11-2 to TRBJ2-7; D is unclear. This CDR3 reads CASSRTSKTYEQYF. The CDR3, as DNA: TGTGCCAGCAGCCGAACAAGTAAGACCTACGAGCAGTACTTC.